These T cell receptor beta chains were read from a single sample in a study of cytomegalovirus exposure and HLA in healthy donors. The repertoire was sequenced with immunoSEQ multiplex PCR; TCRdb's copy has only in-frame clones and lacks some. The sample contains tens of thousands of clones, about 81% of which appear only once. The source material was PBMCs. These receptors originate from a human donor in good health. The CDR3 runs from the conserved cysteine through the conserved F or W. D genes are given only for firm matches. Size tells how often a clone was seen (once, few, many) or the class of an expanded clone, and some rows leave it out.

CDR3nt	CDR3aa	v_gene	j_gene	abundance	len	d_gene
TGTGCCAGCAGCTTAGAATGGCGGGAGACCCAGTACTTC	CASSLEWRETQYF	TRBV11-3	TRBJ2-5	-	13	-
TGTGCCAGCAGCCCCACAGGGGGCGCTCTCCTTGGCTACACCTTC	CASSPTGGALLGYTF	TRBV11-2	TRBJ1-2	few	15	TRBD1
TGTGCCAGCAGTGACGAGGCCACAGATACGCAGTATTTT	CASSDEATDTQYF	TRBV6-4	TRBJ2-3	few	13	-
TGTGCCAGCAGCCGGGACAGAGAAATCTCTGGGGCCAACGTCCTGACTTTC	CASSRDREISGANVLTF	TRBV25-1	TRBJ2-6	-	17	TRBD1
TGTGCCAGCAGCTCGGGACAGGGGGCGCGAAGTCAGCCCCAGCATTTT	CASSSGQGARSQPQHF	TRBV5-6	TRBJ1-5	once	16	TRBD1
TGCGCCAGCAGTGACCCGACTAGCGGGGTCTACAATGAGCAGTTCTTC	CASSDPTSGVYNEQFF	TRBV10-1	TRBJ2-1	-	16	TRBD2
TGTGCCACCAGTACCGGGACAGGGCGGGATGACACTGAAGCTTTCTTT	CATSTGTGRDDTEAFF	TRBV15	TRBJ1-1	once	16	TRBD1
TGTGCCAGCAGTCGGGACTACCGCTCCTACGAGCAGTACTTC	CASSRDYRSYEQYF	TRBV7-2	TRBJ2-7	once	14	TRBD2
TGTGCCAGCAGTTCCGGGACAGACGGACGGGGAGGCTACACCTTC	CASSSGTDGRGGYTF	TRBV6-1	TRBJ1-2	-	15	TRBD1
TGCAGCGTCGGAGCCGGGACAGGGAATGAAAAACTGTTTTTT	CSVGAGTGNEKLFF	TRBV29-1	TRBJ1-4	few	14	TRBD1
TGTGCCAGCAGCCCTATCGACTCCGATGTTGGGGCTTTCTTT	CASSPIDSDVGAFF	TRBV5-6	TRBJ1-1	-	14	-
TGTGCCACCGCGGCCGCCTCAAACTATGGCTACACCTTC	CATAAASNYGYTF	TRBV6-1	TRBJ1-2	few	13	-
TGCGCCAGCAGCTGGACAGGTAGCTCTGGGGCCAACGTCCTGACTTTC	CASSWTGSSGANVLTF	TRBV5-1	TRBJ2-6	-	16	TRBD1
TGTGCCAGCAGTCCCCAGAAAGCTGGGGCCAACGTCCTGACTTTC	CASSPQKAGANVLTF	TRBV28	TRBJ2-6	-	15	-
TGTGCCAGCAGTTTATCGATGCAGGGCCTGAGTGGCACTGAAGCTTTCTTT	CASSLSMQGLSGTEAFF	TRBV27	TRBJ1-1	-	17	-
TGTGCCTGGAGTGGGGACACCTTAGCCAAAAACATTCAGTACTTC	CAWSGDTLAKNIQYF	TRBV30	TRBJ2-4	-	15	-
TGTGCCAGCAGTGTTAGGAGGAACACTGAAGCTTTCTTT	CASSVRRNTEAFF	TRBV28	TRBJ1-1	few	13	-
TGTGCCAGCAGCTTGGCTAGCGATACAGATACGCAGTATTTT	CASSLASDTDTQYF	TRBV7-2	TRBJ2-3	few	14	-